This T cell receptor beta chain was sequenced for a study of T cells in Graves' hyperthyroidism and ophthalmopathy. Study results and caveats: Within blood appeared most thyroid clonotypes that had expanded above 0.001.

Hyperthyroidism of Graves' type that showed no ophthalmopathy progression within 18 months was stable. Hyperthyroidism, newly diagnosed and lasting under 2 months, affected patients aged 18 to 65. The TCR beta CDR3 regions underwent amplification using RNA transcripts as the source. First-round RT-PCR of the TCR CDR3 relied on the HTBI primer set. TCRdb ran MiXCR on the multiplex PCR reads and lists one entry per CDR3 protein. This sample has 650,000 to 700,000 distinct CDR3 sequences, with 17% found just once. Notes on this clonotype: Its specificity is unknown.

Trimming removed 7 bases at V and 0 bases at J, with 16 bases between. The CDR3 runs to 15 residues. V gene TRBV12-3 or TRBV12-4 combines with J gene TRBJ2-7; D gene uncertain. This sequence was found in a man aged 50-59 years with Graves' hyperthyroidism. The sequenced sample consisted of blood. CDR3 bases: TGTGCCAGCACCTTTTCAGTCATTAGCTCCTACGAGCAGTACTTC. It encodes CASTFSVISSYEQYF.